There are a few counts of the clone carrying this T cell receptor beta chain. Its specificity is not known. This table comes from immunoSEQ multiplex PCR, and its TCRdb copy is limited to in-frame clones, with some not included. There are 70,000 to 100,000 clones in the sample; 85% to 90% occur only once, and 7.4% lies in the top ten. Per germline, CDR1 MGHDK and CDR2 SYGVNS. This CDR3 is 16 amino acids long. V gave up 1 base and J gave up 0 bases, with 12 bases separating them. The data are from a study of OX40 agonist ivuxolimab in advanced cancers. On the study more broadly: Ivuxolimab, which patients received intravenously every 2 weeks, was dosed at 0.01 to 10 mg/kg.

General study findings and limits: Antigen specificity remained undetermined for the expanded peripheral T cells. Among the least clonally expanded were partial responders at 0.1-3.0 mg/kg.

The sample was CD4+ or CD8+ T cells sorted from blood, taken in a trial of the OX40 agonist ivuxolimab. This chain joins TRBV25-1 and TRBJ2-5, with D hard to call. This receptor was obtained from an adult with an advanced solid tumor such as melanoma, head and neck, liver or kidney cancer. The CDR3 DNA is TGTGCCAGCAGTGAATCCGGCCGCAGCTACCAAGAGACCCAGTACTTC. This encodes CASSESGRSYQETQYF.